This TCR beta chain was captured in a study of blood T cell repertoires in COVID-19. Across the study: Specimens from acute and convalescent COVID-19 originated in the United States, Italy and Spain. In each case, the material was cDNA or gDNA derived from T cells, B-cell-depleted T cells, or PBMCs.

CDR3 length: 16 amino acids. The J segment lost 0 bases and the V segment lost 4 bases, leaving 6 bases of the junction unmatched. Germline V gives CDR1 SGHRS, CDR2 YFSETQ. Authors' data handling: Reference gene primers were amplified, and this amplification served to estimate nucleated cell counts. Profiling relied on immunoSEQ multiplex PCR, and the TCRdb table lists in-frame clones only, not all of them. The V and J calls and clone size are taken from that table; D and trimming were inferred from the DNA. The data contain 140,000 or so clones, 80% to 90% of them singletons. This clonotype was obtained from a woman aged 50 to 60 with active or convalescent COVID-19. This sequence joins TRBV5-1 and TRBJ2-7, with 11 bases lining up with TRBD2. Sequencing was carried out using peripheral blood. CDR3 region: CASSTGLAEYSYEQYF. CDR3 nucleotide sequence: TGCGCCAGCAGCACGGGACTAGCGGAGTACTCCTACGAGCAGTACTTC.